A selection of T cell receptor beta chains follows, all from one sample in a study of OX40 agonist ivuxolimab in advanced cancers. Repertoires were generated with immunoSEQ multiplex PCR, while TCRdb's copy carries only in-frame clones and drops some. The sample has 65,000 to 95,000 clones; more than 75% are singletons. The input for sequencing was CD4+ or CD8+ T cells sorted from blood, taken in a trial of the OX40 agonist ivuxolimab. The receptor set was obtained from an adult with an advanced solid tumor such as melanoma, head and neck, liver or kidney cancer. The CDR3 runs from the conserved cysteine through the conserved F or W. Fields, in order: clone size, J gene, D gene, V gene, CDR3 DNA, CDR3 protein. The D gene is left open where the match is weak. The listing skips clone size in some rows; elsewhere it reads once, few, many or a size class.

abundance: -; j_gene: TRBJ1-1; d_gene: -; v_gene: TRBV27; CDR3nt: TGTGCCAGCAGTTGGGGCAGCAACACTGAAGCTTTCTTT; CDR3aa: CASSWGSNTEAFF
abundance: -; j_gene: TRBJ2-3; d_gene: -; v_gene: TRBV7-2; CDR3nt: TGTGCCAGCAGCCCAGAGGCGGGGACAATCACAGATACGCAGTATTTT; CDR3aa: CASSPEAGTITDTQYF
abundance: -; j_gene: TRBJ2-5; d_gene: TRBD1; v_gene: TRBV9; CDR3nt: TGTGCCAGCCAACGAGGGGGCCAGGAGACCCAGTACTTC; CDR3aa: CASQRGGQETQYF
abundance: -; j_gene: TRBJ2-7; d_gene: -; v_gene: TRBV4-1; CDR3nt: TGCGCCAGCAGCCAGGGGCTCACCCCAGCGTACCACGAGCAGTACTTC; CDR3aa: CASSQGLTPAYHEQYF
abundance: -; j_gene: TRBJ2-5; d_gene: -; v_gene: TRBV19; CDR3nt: TGTGCCAGTAGGACAGGTTCTCAAGAGACCCAGTACTTC; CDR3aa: CASRTGSQETQYF
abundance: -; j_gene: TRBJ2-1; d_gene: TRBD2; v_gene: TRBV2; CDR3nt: TGTGCCAGCAGTGAAGCTTTGACTAGCGGATACAATGAGCAGTTCTTC; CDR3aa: CASSEALTSGYNEQFF
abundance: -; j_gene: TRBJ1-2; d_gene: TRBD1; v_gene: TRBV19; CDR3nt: TGTGCCAGTAGTATGGCGGGGACAGGGGGCCTAAACTATGGCTACACCTTC; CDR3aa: CASSMAGTGGLNYGYTF
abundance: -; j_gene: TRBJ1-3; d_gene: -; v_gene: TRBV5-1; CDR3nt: TGCGCCAGCAGCCCGGGAGGCTCTGGAAACACCATATATTTT; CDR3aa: CASSPGGSGNTIYF
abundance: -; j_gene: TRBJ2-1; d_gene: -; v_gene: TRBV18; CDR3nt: TGTGCCAGCTCCCCAGGGTTTAGCTCCTACAATGAGCAGTTCTTC; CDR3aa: CASSPGFSSYNEQFF
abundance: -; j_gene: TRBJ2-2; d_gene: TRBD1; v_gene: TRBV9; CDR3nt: TGTGCCAGCAGCGTAGAAGGGGGCGGAGGCGGGGAGCTGTTTTTT; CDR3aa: CASSVEGGGGGELFF
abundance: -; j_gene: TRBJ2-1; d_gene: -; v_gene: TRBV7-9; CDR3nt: TGTGCCAGCAGCTTAGGGCGGGGAAGCAATGAGCAGTTCTTC; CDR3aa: CASSLGRGSNEQFF
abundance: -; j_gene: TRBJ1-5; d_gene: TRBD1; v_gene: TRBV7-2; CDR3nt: TGTGCCAGCACCAGGGGGCGGGAACAGCCCCAGCATTTT; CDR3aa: CASTRGREQPQHF
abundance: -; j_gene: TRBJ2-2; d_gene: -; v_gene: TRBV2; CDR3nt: TGTGCCAGCAGTACCGGGACTCCAACCGGGGAGCTGTTTTTT; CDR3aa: CASSTGTPTGELFF
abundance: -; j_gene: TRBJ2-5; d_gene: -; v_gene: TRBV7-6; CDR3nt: TGTGCCAGCAGCCTGACAGAGAAAGCGACCCAGTACTTC; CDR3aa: CASSLTEKATQYF
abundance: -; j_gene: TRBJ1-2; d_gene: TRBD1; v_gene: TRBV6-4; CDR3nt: TGTGCCAGCAGTGCGTCCGGGACAGGGAACAGCGATGGCTACACCTTC; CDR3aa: CASSASGTGNSDGYTF
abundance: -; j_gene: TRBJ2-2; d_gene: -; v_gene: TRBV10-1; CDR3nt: TGCGCCAGCAGTGACCCATCGGGTACAGGCAACACCGGGGAGCTGTTTTTT; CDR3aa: CASSDPSGTGNTGELFF
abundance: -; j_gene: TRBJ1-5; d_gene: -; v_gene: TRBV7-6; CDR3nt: TGTGCCAGCAGCCCCGCCAGTTCGGGACGGAGAGAAAATCAGCCCCAGCATTTT; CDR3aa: CASSPASSGRRENQPQHF
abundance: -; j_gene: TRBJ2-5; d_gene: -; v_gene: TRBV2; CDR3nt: TGTGCCAGCAGTCCGGAGGTGGAGACCCAGTACTTC; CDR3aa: CASSPEVETQYF
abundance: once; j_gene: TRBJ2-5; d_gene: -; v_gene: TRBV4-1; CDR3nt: TGCGCCAGCAGCCAAGATCCCTCGACTAGTGGGGGCGCTGGTTCGGGGGAGACCCAGTACTTC; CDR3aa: CASSQDPSTSGGAGSGETQYF
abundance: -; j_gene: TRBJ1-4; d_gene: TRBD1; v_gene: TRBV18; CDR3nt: TGTGCCAGCTCACCGGCAGGGGGTGAAAAACTGTTTTTT; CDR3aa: CASSPAGGEKLFF
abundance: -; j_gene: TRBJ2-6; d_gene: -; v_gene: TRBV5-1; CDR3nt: TGCGCCAGCAGCTTGGGCGCCTCTGGGGCCAACGTCCTGACTTTC; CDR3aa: CASSLGASGANVLTF
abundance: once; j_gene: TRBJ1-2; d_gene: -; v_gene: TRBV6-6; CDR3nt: TGTGCCAGCAGTTCCCCCTACGGGGACTATGGCTACACCTTC; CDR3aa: CASSSPYGDYGYTF
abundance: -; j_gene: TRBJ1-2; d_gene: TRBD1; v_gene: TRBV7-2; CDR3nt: TGTGCCAGCAGCCGGACACAGGGGGACTATGGCTACACCTTC; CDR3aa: CASSRTQGDYGYTF
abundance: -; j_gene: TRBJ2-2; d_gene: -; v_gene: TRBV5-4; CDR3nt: TGTGCCAGCAGCTCACAGGGAAACACCGGGGAGCTGTTTTTT; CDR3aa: CASSSQGNTGELFF
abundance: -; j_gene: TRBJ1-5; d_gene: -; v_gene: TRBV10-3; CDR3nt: TGTGCCATCAGCTTCGACGGAATCTTGCCCCAGCATTTT; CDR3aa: CAISFDGILPQHF
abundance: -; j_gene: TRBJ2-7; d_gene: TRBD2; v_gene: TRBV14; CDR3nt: TGTGCCAGCAGCCACCCCCCGGGACTAGCGGGTCTTGGGGGGTACGAGCAGTACTTC; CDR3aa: CASSHPPGLAGLGGYEQYF
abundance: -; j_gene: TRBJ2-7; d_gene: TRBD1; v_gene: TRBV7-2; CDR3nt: TGTGCCAGCAGCCCAGGGGGAGCCTACGAGCAGTACTTC; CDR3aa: CASSPGGAYEQYF
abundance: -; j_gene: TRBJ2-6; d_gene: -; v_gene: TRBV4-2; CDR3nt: TGTGCCAGCAGCCCCGTTGAGGCCTCTGGGGCCAACGTCCTGACTTTC; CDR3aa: CASSPVEASGANVLTF